Listed below are T cell receptor beta chains from one sample, sequenced in a study of cytomegalovirus exposure and HLA in healthy donors. Sequenced by immunoSEQ multiplex PCR; TCRdb stores in-frame clones only, minus some. The sample lists some 150,000 clones; 78% were seen once. The source material was PBMCs. These receptors came from a man aged 35-49 years in good health and CMV-seropositive. Each CDR3 is given with its conserved first and last residue. D genes are given only for firm matches. Size is stated for part of the rows, as once, few or many counts, or as a class when the clone is expanded.

d_gene	v_gene	abundance	j_gene	CDR3aa	CDR3nt
.	TRBV5-6	.	TRBJ2-2	CASSPVRSNTGELFF	TGTGCCAGCAGCCCGGTTCGTTCGAACACCGGGGAGCTGTTTTTT
.	TRBV18	.	TRBJ2-7	CASSRQDTYEQYF	TGTGCCAGCTCGCGACAGGATACCTACGAGCAGTACTTC
TRBD1	TRBV28	.	TRBJ1-5	CASSFLPTGNSNQPQHF	TGTGCCAGCAGTTTTCTGCCGACAGGGAACAGCAATCAGCCCCAGCATTTT
.	TRBV5-4	.	TRBJ1-4	CASSLAAEGEKLFF	TGTGCCAGCAGCCTAGCCGCGGAGGGAGAAAAATTGTTTTTT
TRBD1	TRBV6-5	.	TRBJ1-6	CASSYSTGEGSSPLHF	TGTGCCAGCAGTTACTCGACAGGGGAAGGGAGTTCACCCCTCCACTTT
TRBD2	TRBV5-1	few	TRBJ2-2	CASSLALAGNTGELFF	TGCGCCAGCAGCTTGGCGCTAGCGGGAAACACCGGGGAGCTGTTTTTT
TRBD2	TRBV4-1	.	TRBJ2-7	CASSQGLAGLYEQYF	TGCGCCAGCAGCCAAGGCCTAGCGGGCCTCTACGAGCAGTACTTC
.	TRBV9	.	TRBJ2-2	CASSVIDSGELFF	TGTGCCAGCAGCGTAATCGACAGCGGGGAGCTGTTTTTT
TRBD2	TRBV30	.	TRBJ2-3	CAWSAPPGLDYKDTQYF	TGTGCCTGGAGTGCACCCCCGGGACTAGATTATAAGGATACGCAGTATTTT
TRBD2	TRBV28	.	TRBJ2-3	CASSSPLGGGSGSADTQYF	TGTGCCAGCAGTTCGCCTCTCGGGGGTGGAAGCGGGAGTGCAGATACGCAGTATTTT
.	TRBV28	.	TRBJ1-2	CASSLQGRGGYTF	TGTGCCAGCAGTTTGCAGGGGAGGGGAGGCTACACCTTC
.	TRBV7-9	.	TRBJ2-7	CASSLAGSEQYF	TGTGCCAGCAGCTTAGCAGGGAGCGAGCAGTACTTC
TRBD2	TRBV13	.	TRBJ2-1	CASSLWTSGNNEQFF	TGTGCCAGCAGCCTATGGACTAGCGGCAACAATGAGCAGTTCTTC
TRBD2	TRBV4-1	few	TRBJ2-3	CASSQDSGRGDTQYF	TGCGCCAGCAGCCAAGATTCCGGGAGGGGGGATACGCAGTATTTT
TRBD2	TRBV7-3	.	TRBJ2-1	CASSSPSGYSYNEQFF	TGTGCCAGCAGCTCCCCTAGCGGTTACTCCTACAATGAGCAGTTCTTC
TRBD2	TRBV5-4	.	TRBJ2-3	CASSLALAGGTDTQYF	TGTGCCAGCAGCTTGGCCCTAGCGGGAGGGACAGATACGCAGTATTTT
.	TRBV28	.	TRBJ1-4	CASSSRVTNEKLFF	TGTGCCAGCAGCTCCCGGGTAACGAATGAAAAACTGTTTTTT
.	TRBV6-5	.	TRBJ1-4	CASSSQDYIEKLFF	TGTGCCAGCAGTTCCCAGGACTACATAGAAAAACTGTTTTTT
TRBD1	TRBV9	.	TRBJ2-6	CASSVRDRVAGANVLTF	TGTGCCAGCAGCGTAAGGGACAGGGTGGCAGGGGCCAACGTCCTGACTTTC
TRBD2	TRBV27	.	TRBJ2-1	CASNQRESSYNEQFF	TGTGCCAGCAATCAGCGGGAGAGTTCCTACAATGAGCAGTTCTTC
.	TRBV18	.	TRBJ2-4	CASSPLPQALAKNIQYF	TGTGCCAGCTCACCCCTGCCCCAGGCCCTAGCCAAAAACATTCAGTACTTC
.	TRBV9	.	TRBJ2-3	CASRGEGTDTQYF	TGTGCCAGCAGGGGGGAGGGCACAGATACGCAGTATTTT
TRBD1	TRBV2	.	TRBJ1-1	CANDRGLNTEAFF	TGTGCCAACGACAGGGGGCTGAACACTGAAGCTTTCTTT
TRBD2	TRBV11-2	.	TRBJ2-7	CASSLERRRGEYF	TGTGCCAGCAGCTTAGAAAGGCGGCGGGGGGAGTACTTC
TRBD1	TRBV10-3	.	TRBJ2-1	CAISEGGQGRNEQFF	TGTGCCATCAGTGAGGGGGGACAGGGGCGGAATGAGCAGTTCTTC
TRBD1	TRBV30	.	TRBJ2-5	CAWSVPRDRGETQYF	TGTGCCTGGAGTGTACCCCGTGACAGGGGAGAGACCCAGTACTTC